This TCR beta chain appears in the sequencing data of a study of spatial heterogeneity in lung cancer. Germline lookup yields CDR1 SGHRS and CDR2 YFSETQ. Trimming shortened V by 4 bases and J by 2 bases, and 12 bases separated the two germline ends. The CDR3 covers 14 residues. Time point reported: sample taken at primary tumor resection. Unsorted whole RNA samples from tumor, nontumor lung or frozen PBMC were sequenced. Of note for this clonotype: The library was designed around alpha chains, so this beta chain is a stray read whose abundance carries little weight.

TCRdb itself ran the 5' RACE reads through MiXCR, one entry per CDR3 protein. The sample carries 8,500 to 14,000 distinct CDR3 sequences, over 3% recorded once. The rearrangement uses TRBV5-1 and TRBJ1-1; no clear D. The sequence derives from a female donor with early-stage non-small cell lung cancer. This sample comprised PBMCs, obtained at surgery. The DNA of the CDR3 is TGCGCCAGCAGCCCCTTCCCGGGCAACACTGAAGCTTTCTTT. It specifies CASSPFPGNTEAFF.